The present T cell receptor beta chain was sequenced within a study of a mutant IDH1 vaccine in newly diagnosed glioma. Study details: Once 4-6 weeks had passed after radiotherapy alone, vaccination started, or it started with temozolomide cycles. It was at week 35 that visit V12 occurred, and at week 47 that visit V13 did.

Worth noting for this clone: Antigen: not known.

The time point denotes: week 47, end of study. It was 300 ug of mutant IDH1 20-mer peptide that made up each vaccine dose, given with topical imiquimod. This table comes from immunoSEQ multiplex PCR, and its TCRdb copy is limited to in-frame clones, with some not included. The table lists tens of thousands of clones, roughly nine tenths of them singletons. V was shortened by 2 bases and J by 9 bases, with 14 bases between the two germline ends. The length of the CDR3 is 15 residues. Germline V lookup: CDR1 MNHNS, CDR2 SASEGT. The study, taken as a whole, reports: Pseudoprogression showed no apparent link to changes in top peripheral T cell clonotypes.

The origin of this receptor is a man aged 35 to 55 with glioma. The chain uses TRBV6-1 and TRBJ1-6; D uncertain. Source: PBMCs, taken from a glioma patient whose treatment included an IDH1 peptide vaccine. The DNA of the CDR3 is TGTGCCAGCAGTGAACGGGCAGGCTCTCGTTCACCCCTCCACTTT. Protein product: CASSERAGSRSPLHF.